Below are 25 T cell receptor beta chains sequenced from a single sample in a study of T cell responses to AZD1222 COVID-19 vaccine. Clones were sequenced by immunoSEQ multiplex PCR, and TCRdb holds only the in-frame ones, with some missing. This sample carries some 97,000 clones, around 90% of them seen once, and the ten largest clones take about 1.8%. This specimen consisted of peripheral blood, obtained on day 0 of AZD1222 vaccination. Every receptor here comes from an adult in good health.

The chain combines TRBV27 with TRBJ2-6; 8 bases align to TRBD1. Germline V gives CDR1 MNHEY, CDR2 SMNVEV (reference sequence). The CDR3 contains 18 residues. V trimming: 4 bases; J trimming: 4 bases; junction bases outside the gene matches: 12. CDR3 sequence (DNA): TGTGCCAGCAGTTCGACACCTCCGGACAGGGCCGGGGCCAACGTCCTGACTTTC. It yields the protein CASSSTPPDRAGANVLTF.

The genes are TRBV5-1 and TRBJ2-1, with D possibly matching TRBD2 (5 bases). Between the trimmed V and J ends, which lost 2 bases and 9 bases, there was a span of 9 bases. This CDR3 spans 12 amino acids. Germline V gene lookup returns CDR1 SGHRS and CDR2 YFSETQ. Here the CDR3 reads CASSLLVGEQFF. The CDR3 nucleotides read TGCGCCAGCAGCTTACTAGTCGGTGAGCAGTTCTTC. The full variable domain, its missing parts supplied by reference TRBV5-1 and TRBJ2-1, is KAGVTQTPRYLIKTRGQQVTLSCSPISGHRSVSWYQQTPGQGLQFLFEYFSETQRNKGNFPGRFSGRQFSNSRSEMNVSTLELGDSALYLCASSLLVGEQFFGPGTRLTVL.

The chain joins TRBV7-2 to TRBJ2-3; D is uncertain. CDR1 and CDR2 from the germline V gene are SGHTA and FQGNSA. Trimming took 5 bases from V and 4 from J, leaving 10 bases between them. This CDR3 is 13 amino acids long. The CDR3 DNA is TGTGCCAGCAGCACCCCTAGGGCAGATACGCAGTATTTT. It specifies CASSTPRADTQYF.

The chain has TRBV7-9 and TRBJ1-2; D is ambiguous. In germline, CDR1 is SEHNR, CDR2 FQNEAQ (reference sequence). The V gene lost 7 bases and the J gene lost 2 bases, with 17 bases spanning the gap. The CDR3 is 15 residues long. CDR3 protein: CASTRSGNGNYGYTF. The CDR3 coding sequence is TGTGCCAGCACTCGTTCCGGGAACGGGAACTATGGCTACACCTTC.

This chain connects TRBV24-1 to TRBJ1-1; D call uncertain. Per the germline V gene, CDR1 is KGHDR and CDR2 is SFDVKD. CDR3 size: 12 residues. Trimming shortened V by 3 bases and J by 4 bases, and 5 bases separated the two germline ends. The DNA of the CDR3 is TGTGCCACCAGTGATGGGGTCACTGAAGCTTTCTTT. Its translation is CATSDGVTEAFF.

This clone showed up just a few times. The chain uses TRBV19 and TRBJ1-2, with 10 nucleotides matching TRBD1. Trimming cost V 5 bases and J 4 bases; bases outside gene matches: 7. The CDR3 consists of 15 residues. The germline V gene encodes CDR1 LNHDA and CDR2 SQIVND (reference sequence). The CDR3 loop is CASSGTGVRLYGYTF. CDR3 DNA sequence: TGTGCCAGTAGTGGGACAGGGGTCCGCCTCTATGGCTACACCTTC.

CDR3 DNA sequence: TGCAGTGCCCAGTCTCGGGTGACCCAGTACTTC. It specifies CSAQSRVTQYF. The V and J genes are TRBV20-1 and TRBJ2-5; D is ambiguous. Trimming removed 6 bases at V and 7 bases at J, with 12 bases between. The CDR3 loop spans 11 amino acids. Germline V CDR1 and CDR2: DFQATT, SNEGSKA (reference sequence).

The V and J genes are TRBV6-5 and TRBJ1-5, with D unresolved. The CDR3 spans 14 residues. CDR1 and CDR2 from the germline V gene are MNHEY and SVGAGI. The ends were cut back, 5 bases at V and 2 bases at J, with 10 bases in the middle. CDR3 sequence: CASSRTFGNQPQHF. The DNA of the CDR3 is TGTGCCAGCAGTAGAACGTTTGGCAATCAGCCCCAGCATTTT.

This clone is a singleton in its sample. This chain's CDR3 is CASSVPTGPEAFF. The CDR3 coding sequence is TGTGCCAGCAGCGTTCCAACAGGGCCTGAAGCTTTCTTT. V usage is TRBV11-1 and J usage is TRBJ1-1, with D perhaps matching TRBD1 (6 bases). Germline-derived CDR1 and CDR2 are SGHAT and FQDESV (reference sequence). CDR3 size: 13 residues. The V and J ends lost 5 bases and 6 bases respectively, with 13 bases between them.

The chain recombines TRBV5-5 with TRBJ2-7; TRBD1 is a possible D gene (5 bases). Germline CDR1 is SGHKS and CDR2 is YYEKEE (reference sequence). This CDR3 contains 16 residues. V gave up 4 bases and J gave up 1 base, with 18 bases separating them. The CDR3 loop is CASSTASGLTSYEQYF. The DNA for the CDR3 is TGTGCCAGCAGCACCGCTTCAGGGCTTACTTCCTACGAGCAGTACTTC.

The rearrangement links TRBV30 to TRBJ1-2; no definite D call. The CDR3 contains 14 residues. The germline V and J ends were trimmed by 0 bases and 0 bases, with 8 bases remaining between them. Germline values: CDR1 GTSNPN, CDR2 SVGIG (reference sequence). The CDR3 bases are TGTGCCTGGAGTGTACTCGGGGCTAACTATGGCTACACCTTC. Protein product: CAWSVLGANYGYTF.

The genes are TRBV2 and TRBJ2-4, with no clear D. The CDR3 sequence is 10 residues long. Trimming cost V 5 bases and J 12 bases, with 8 bases left between them. Germline CDR1 is SNHLY and CDR2 is FYNNEI. The CDR3 sequence: CASSSGPQYF. The CDR3 region has the DNA TGTGCCAGCAGTTCGGGTCCTCAGTACTTC.

The chain joins TRBV27 to TRBJ2-5; TRBD2 aligns across 10 bases. V lost 2 bases to trimming and J lost 1 base; unmatched junction nucleotides: 16. The CDR3 extends over 20 amino acids. From germline, CDR1 is MNHEY and CDR2 SMNVEV (reference sequence). DNA for the CDR3: TGTGCCAGCAGTTTAGCAGCTAGCGGGAGCCAGGGGGGTCGCCAAGAGACCCAGTACTTC. Translated: CASSLAASGSQGGRQETQYF.

Here the CDR3 reads CASSQARRELKTQYF. CDR3 bases: TGTGCCAGCAGCCAAGCCAGGCGGGAGTTAAAGACCCAGTACTTC. The chain links TRBV3-1 (or the pseudogene TRBV3-2) to TRBJ2-5, with 7 bases that match TRBD2. Germline-derived CDR1 and CDR2 are LGHDT and YNNKEL (reference sequence). V shed 1 base and J 6 bases; nucleotides not matched to a gene: 8. The CDR3 consists of 15 residues.

The chain links TRBV6-6 to TRBJ2-2, with D uncertain. In germline, CDR1 is MNHNY, CDR2 SVGAGI (reference sequence). The V end lost 5 bases, the J end lost 2 bases, and 6 bases lay between the germline ends. This CDR3 has 13 amino acids. CDR3 coding DNA: TGTGCCAGCAGTCTCACCAACACCGGGGAGCTGTTTTTT. Encoded protein: CASSLTNTGELFF.

This rearrangement joins TRBV4-3 to TRBJ2-7; 7 nucleotides agree with TRBD2. The CDR3 runs to 15 residues. In germline, CDR1 is LGHNA, CDR2 YSLEER. V gave up 1 base and J gave up 3 bases; unmatched junction bases: 6. This CDR3 is CASSQGLTSIYEQYF. As DNA, the CDR3 is TGCGCCAGCAGCCAAGGGCTGACTAGCATCTACGAGCAGTACTTC.

The chain has TRBV2 and TRBJ2-1; 7 bases map to TRBD1. The V and J ends lost 4 bases and 7 bases, in that order; junction bases with no gene match: 7. The CDR3 totals 14 residues. Germline V gene lookup returns CDR1 SNHLY and CDR2 FYNNEI. This CDR3 is CASSGQGFKNEQFF. As DNA, the CDR3 is TGTGCCAGCAGTGGACAGGGTTTTAAAAATGAGCAGTTCTTC.

V is TRBV28 and J is TRBJ1-4; maybe TRBD1 (5 bases). V lost 6 bases, J lost 0 bases, and 14 bases lay in between. CDR3 size: 16 residues. Germline CDR1 MDHEN, CDR2 SYDVKM. The CDR3 protein is CASRGEGRATNEKLFF. CDR3 bases: TGTGCCAGCAGGGGGGAGGGTCGGGCAACTAATGAAAAACTGTTTTTT.

This clone was counted only a few times. The rearrangement uses TRBV5-8 and TRBJ2-1, with TRBD2 matching over 10 bases. The CDR3 totals 15 residues. V shed 4 bases and J 4 bases; nucleotides not matched to a gene: 5. From germline, CDR1 is SGHTS and CDR2 YDEGEE. CDR3 coding DNA: TGTGCCAGCAGCACTAGCGGGATGTCTTACAATGAGCAGTTCTTC. It specifies CASSTSGMSYNEQFF.

CDR3 DNA: TGTGCCAGCAGCTTAGAGGGTAAAACTGAAGCTTTCTTT. The encoded protein is CASSLEGKTEAFF. The chain uses TRBV11-2 and TRBJ1-1; D is uncertain. V was pared by 0 bases and J by 5 bases, with 7 bases between. This CDR3 spans 13 amino acids. Per germline, CDR1 SGHAT and CDR2 FQNNGV.

The V call is TRBV5-1, the J call TRBJ2-7, with D perhaps matching TRBD1 or TRBD2 (5 bases each). The CDR3 is made up of 14 amino acids. Germline CDR1 reads SGHRS; CDR2 reads YFSETQ. V lost 1 base and J lost 2, with 10 bases in between. CDR3 sequence: CASSLWDGTYEQYF. The CDR3 nucleotides are TGCGCCAGCAGCTTGTGGGACGGAACCTACGAGCAGTACTTC.

The chain employs TRBV10-3 and TRBJ1-5, with a weak D call TRBD1 (5 bases). Germline V gene data show CDR1 as ENHRY and CDR2 as SYGVKD. Trimming took off 6 bases at V and 1 base at J, with 13 bases between the two ends. The CDR3 loop spans 15 amino acids. The CDR3 sequence: CAISQGLWSNQPQHF. The CDR3 nucleotides are TGTGCCATCAGCCAGGGACTTTGGAGCAATCAGCCCCAGCATTTT.

To note about this clone: A read error may account for a junction end that differs from germline. The chain links TRBV6-6 to TRBJ2-7; 13 positions match TRBD2. Germline CDR1 is MNHNY and CDR2 is SVGAGI (reference sequence). CDR3 length: 16 amino acids. CDR3 sequence reads: CASSRGLAGSSDEQYF. CDR3 nucleotide sequence: TGTGCCAGCAGTAGGGGACTAGCGGGAAGCTCCGACGAGCAGTACTTC.

The chain uses TRBV29-1 and TRBJ1-4, with D uncertain. The length of the CDR3 is 11 residues. CDR1 and CDR2 (germline): SQVTM, ANQGSEA. Deletions cut 3 bases from V and 4 bases from J, with 3 bases between. The CDR3 coding sequence is TGCAGCGTTGAGGATAATGAAAAACTGTTTTTT. Translated: CSVEDNEKLFF.

The chain employs TRBV19 and TRBJ1-2; D ambiguous. CDR3 size: 15 residues. The V and J ends lost 3 bases and 0 bases respectively, with 11 bases between them. CDR1 and CDR2 (germline): LNHDA, SQIVND (reference sequence). CDR3 DNA: TGTGCCAGTAGTATTGGACGCTACTCTAACTATGGCTACACCTTC. Translation gives CASSIGRYSNYGYTF.